The sequence of this T cell receptor (beta chain) was determined in a study of blood T cells in healthy people across ages. This CDR3 has 16 amino acids. V was pared by 1 base and J by 5 bases, with 17 bases between. Germline-derived CDR1 and CDR2 are LGHNA and YSLEER. This clonotype appeared a few times. What it binds is not known. Overall study findings and caveats: Per million T cells, the diversity of TCR beta decreased roughly linearly as age advanced. Considered underestimates were the diversity estimates obtained from one million T cells.

Each individual donor underwent a draw of about 9.9 milliliters of peripheral blood. The total RNA that was extracted per sample amounted to at least 5.5 micrograms. The authors ran a second PCR of roughly 6 to 12 cycles using a sample-barcoded 5' primer and a J-beta primer mix. TCRdb used MiXCR to reprocess the 5' RACE reads, holding one entry per CDR3 protein. Of approximately 790,000 distinct CDR3 sequences in the sample, 62% were seen once. The sequenced material came from blood. The chain recombines TRBV4-3 with TRBJ2-5; possibly TRBD1 or TRBD2 for D (9 bases each). This receptor was identified in a man in his thirties or forties in good health. The CDR3 region is CASSQVQGAGGETQYF. The CDR3, as DNA: TGCGCCAGCAGCCAAGTACAGGGGGCGGGAGGGGAGACCCAGTACTTC.